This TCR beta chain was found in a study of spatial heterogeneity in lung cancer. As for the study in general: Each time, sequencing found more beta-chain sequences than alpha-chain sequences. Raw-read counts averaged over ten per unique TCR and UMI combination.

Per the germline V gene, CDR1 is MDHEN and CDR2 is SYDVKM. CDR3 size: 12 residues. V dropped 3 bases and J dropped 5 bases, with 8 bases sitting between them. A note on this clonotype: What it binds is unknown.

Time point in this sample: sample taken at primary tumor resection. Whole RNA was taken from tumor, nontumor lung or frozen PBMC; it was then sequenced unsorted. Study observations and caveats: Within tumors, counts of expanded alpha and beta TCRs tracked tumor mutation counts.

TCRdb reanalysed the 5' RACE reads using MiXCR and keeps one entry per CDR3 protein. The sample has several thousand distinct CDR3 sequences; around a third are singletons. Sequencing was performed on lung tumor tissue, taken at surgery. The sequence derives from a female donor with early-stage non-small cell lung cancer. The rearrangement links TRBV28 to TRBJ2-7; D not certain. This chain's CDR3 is CASSFWAHEQYF. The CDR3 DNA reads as TGTGCCAGCAGTTTTTGGGCCCACGAGCAGTACTTC.